This T cell receptor (beta chain) originates from a study of shared clonotypes between healthy human individuals. The donors were adults (healthy and HIV-negative) with no recent acute infections or vaccinations. CD4+ cells yielded CD45RA+ naive and CD45RA-negative memory subsets. Germline CDR1 reads GTSNPN; CDR2 reads SVGIG (reference sequence). The CDR3 is 16 amino acids. The V gene lost 0 bases and the J gene lost 5 bases, with 19 bases spanning the gap. The table came from immunoSEQ multiplex PCR; TCRdb's copy has only in-frame clones and leaves some out. The sample shows 2 million to 3 million clones, roughly 93% of them seen only once. Study-wide findings and caveats: Across a handful of donors, naive CD4 shared roughly 5%, naive CD8 around 3.5%, memory CD4 over 2%, memory CD8 around 0.42%. An anticipated effect of sequencing depth on clonotype sharing among donors was recognized.

Note on this clone: Its antigen is not known.

The chain joins TRBV30 to TRBJ2-5, with TRBD1 as a possible D gene (5 bases). The TCR comes from a man younger than 30 in good health. Some clones in this sample may be carry-over from other donors' samples. Sequencing was carried out using naive CD4+ T cells from PBMCs. The subset is: CD45RA+ positively selected. CDR3 nucleotides: TGTGCCTGGAGTGTAGGAGTGTTGGGGCCTGGTGAGACCCAGTACTTC. Translation gives CAWSVGVLGPGETQYF.